This T cell receptor (beta chain) was retrieved from a study of OX40 agonist ivuxolimab in advanced cancers. Profiling relied on immunoSEQ multiplex PCR, and the TCRdb table lists in-frame clones only, not all of them. The data hold 60,000 to 75,000 clones, with approximately 85% observed a single time. The V gene end was trimmed by 4 bases and the J gene end by 8 bases; junction bases not matched to a gene: 9. In germline, CDR1 is MDHEN, CDR2 SYDVKM. This CDR3 region has 14 residues. V is TRBV28 and J is TRBJ1-2, with 8 bases lining up with TRBD1. The source material was CD4+ or CD8+ T cells sorted from blood, sampled in a trial of the OX40 agonist ivuxolimab. The sequence derives from an adult with an advanced solid tumor such as melanoma, head and neck, liver or kidney cancer. CDR3: CASSSPLTGGGYTF. The CDR3 DNA sequence: TGTGCCAGCAGTTCCCCTCTAACAGGGGGGGGCTACACCTTC.